This T cell receptor beta chain was retrieved from a study of PD-1 blockade in mismatch repair-deficient tumors. Study results and caveats: After pembrolizumab, tumor-resident clones rose rapidly, then generally contracted before radiologic responses.

PCR or immunohistochemistry showed mismatch repair deficiency in every enrolled patient. TCRdb keeps only in-frame clones here, not all; method: immunoSEQ multiplex PCR. This sample has roughly 84,000 clones, with over 70% found just once. Of note for this clone: Its antigen is currently unknown.

Trimming removed 4 bases from V and 1 base from J; junction bases left unmatched: 13. The CDR3 spans 17 residues. Germline lookup yields CDR1 LNHDA and CDR2 SQIVND (reference sequence). The clonotype was recovered from an adult with mismatch repair-deficient cancer. Here the sequenced sample was peripheral blood, taken 12 weeks after starting pembrolizumab. The chain combines TRBV19 with TRBJ2-7, with 7 bases fitting TRBD1. The CDR3 protein is CASSNQAGGRGSYEQYF. CDR3 in DNA: TGTGCCAGTAGTAATCAGGCCGGTGGCAGGGGGTCCTACGAGCAGTACTTC.